The next 25 T cell receptor beta chains were all read from a single sample in a study of response to subunit inactivated influenza vaccine. Using its own MiXCR run on the RT-PCR reads, TCRdb lists one record per CDR3 protein. Altogether 650,000 to 700,000 distinct CDR3 sequences are present, about a sixth being singletons, with the ten largest covering approximately 10%. The sequencing used PBMCs from blood, collected roughly 13 days after vaccination. The receptors were gathered from a man aged 45-60 years who received an inactivated influenza vaccine.

Regarding this clonotype: A read error may account for a junction end that differs from germline. The chain carries TRBV5-1 and TRBJ2-7; TRBD2 is a possible D gene (5 bases). CDR1 is SGHRS and CDR2 is YFSETQ in the germline V gene. CDR3 length: 13 residues. CDR3 protein: CARSLSGNYEQYF. CDR3 sequence (DNA): TGCGCCCGCAGCTTATCCGGGAACTACGAGCAGTACTTC.

The V gene is TRBV5-1, the J gene TRBJ2-3; TRBD1 matches 7 bases. V lost 3 bases, J lost 1 base, and 8 bases stayed unmatched. CDR3 length: 16 amino acids. Germline-derived CDR1 and CDR2 are SGHRS and YFSETQ. CDR3 coding DNA: TGCGCCAGCAGCTCCTCACAGGGGCCCGGCACAGATACGCAGTATTTT. This codes for CASSSSQGPGTDTQYF.

V is TRBV10-3 and J is TRBJ2-2; possibly TRBD1 for D (5 bases). CDR3 size: 16 residues. CDR1 and CDR2 from the germline V gene are ENHRY and SYGVKD. V was pared by 2 bases and J by 4 bases, with 14 bases between. The CDR3 sequence: CAISEAPGMRTGELFF. CDR3 nucleotide sequence: TGTGCCATCAGTGAGGCCCCAGGGATGCGCACCGGGGAGCTGTTTTTT.

To note about this clonotype: At one boundary the junction diverges from the germline segment, which might be a read error. This chain uses TRBV20-1 with TRBJ2-5; D may correspond to TRBD1 or TRBD2 (5 bases each). Germline assignment: CDR1 DFQATT and CDR2 SNEGSKA (reference sequence). This CDR3 has 14 residues. The CDR3: CSAGEPGPQETQYF. In DNA, the CDR3 is TGCAGTGCTGGAGAACCGGGACCGCAAGAGACCCAGTACTTC.

The gene calls are TRBV9 and TRBJ2-3; D unclear. Germline CDR1 is SGDLS and CDR2 is YYNGEE. V lost 4 bases, J lost 2 bases, and 14 bases lay in between. The length of the CDR3 is 15 residues. The CDR3 reads CASSPVGHLTDTQYF. The CDR3 DNA sequence: TGTGCCAGCAGCCCAGTAGGGCACCTCACAGATACGCAGTATTTT.

This clonotype was recorded at least ten times. Here the CDR3 DNA reads TGTGCCTCGAATCGGAGCCCGGGGGACTATTCCTACGAGCAGTACTTC. This sequence encodes CASNRSPGDYSYEQYF. The genes are TRBV6-2 or TRBV6-3 and TRBJ2-7, with 7 nucleotides matching TRBD2. V shed 11 bases and J 1 base; nucleotides not matched to a gene: 17. The CDR3 loop spans 16 amino acids. The germline gives CDR1 MNHEY, CDR2 SVGEGT.

This clonotype was seen many times. The CDR3: CASSLIGNNEQFF. CDR3 coding DNA: TGTGCCAGCAGTTTGATTGGTAACAATGAGCAGTTCTTC. The chain employs TRBV12-3 or TRBV12-4 and TRBJ2-1, with D uncertain. The V end lost 3 bases, the J end lost 5 bases, and 8 bases lay between the germline ends. This CDR3 spans 13 amino acids.

This clonotype was seen more than once but under ten times. The V gene is TRBV11-2, the J gene TRBJ2-3; either TRBD1 or TRBD2 may fit D (5 bases each). The CDR3 is 13 amino acids. V lost 6 bases and J lost 3, with 10 bases in between. Germline CDR1 is SGHAT and CDR2 is FQNNGV. In DNA form, the CDR3 reads TGTGCCAGCAGGAGGGGACGGACAGATACGCAGTATTTT. It translates to CASRRGRTDTQYF.

The CDR3 loop reads CASSQDVPGTNEKLFF. As DNA, the CDR3 is TGCGCCAGCAGCCAAGATGTACCAGGAACTAATGAAAAACTGTTTTTT. The chain recombines TRBV4-1 with TRBJ1-4; D ambiguous. CDR3 length equals 16 residues. Trimming took off 0 bases at V and 1 base at J, with 9 bases between the two ends. Germline V gene data show CDR1 as MGHRA and CDR2 as YSYEKL.

V and J are TRBV20-1 and TRBJ2-1; D remains unclear. V lost 0 bases and J lost 2, with 17 bases in between. This CDR3 region has 17 residues. The germline V gene has CDR1 DFQATT and CDR2 SNEGSKA (reference sequence). Written as DNA, the CDR3 is TGCAGTGCTAGAGATTTCCGTAGGAGAAGACCCTACAATGAGCAGTTCTTC. Translating gives CSARDFRRRRPYNEQFF.

The gene calls are TRBV29-1 and TRBJ2-3; TRBD2 matches 7 bases. This CDR3 is built from 13 residues. V lost 4 bases, J lost 1 base, and 2 bases stayed unmatched. Germline V lookup: CDR1 SQVTM, CDR2 ANQGSEA. The CDR3, as DNA: TGCAGCGTTGGGGAGGGACGCACAGATACGCAGTATTTT. Protein: CSVGEGRTDTQYF.

The V call is TRBV15, the J call TRBJ2-5, with D unclear. There are 13 residues in the CDR3. Germline CDR1 is LNHNV and CDR2 is YYDKDF (reference sequence). The germline V and J ends were trimmed by 2 bases and 1 base, with 5 bases remaining between them. CDR3 sequence reads: CATSRSFQETQYF. The CDR3 nucleotides are TGTGCCACCAGCAGATCGTTCCAAGAGACCCAGTACTTC.

The chain employs TRBV11-2 and TRBJ2-6, with 8 bases identical to TRBD1. The J segment lost 0 bases and the V segment lost 2 bases, leaving 12 bases of the junction unmatched. The CDR3 is 20 amino acids. Germline V gives CDR1 SGHAT, CDR2 FQNNGV. CDR3 in amino acids: CASSLRVLTGGVSGANVLTF. For the CDR3, the DNA is TGTGCCAGCAGCTTACGTGTACTCACAGGGGGAGTCTCTGGGGCCAACGTCCTGACTTTC.

Only a few counts were recorded for this clonotype. The CDR3 sequence: CSARGERESEQYF. CDR3 nucleotides: TGCAGTGCTAGAGGCGAGCGGGAGAGCGAGCAGTACTTC. This chain links TRBV20-1 with TRBJ2-7, with 8 bases lining up with TRBD2. CDR1 and CDR2 (germline): DFQATT, SNEGSKA (reference sequence). This CDR3 has 13 amino acids. Losses at the gene ends were 1 base for V and 6 bases for J; bases not matched to a gene: 5.

The chain is built from TRBV10-3 and TRBJ1-5, with 9 bases fitting TRBD1. This CDR3 comprises 13 residues. The ends lost 4 bases at V and 7 bases at J; junction bases unmatched: 2. Looked up from germline, CDR1 is ENHRY and CDR2 is SYGVKD. The CDR3 nucleotides read TGTGCCATCAGTGTGGACAGGGGCCAGCCCCAGCATTTT. Its protein is CAISVDRGQPQHF.

The rearrangement links TRBV5-1 to TRBJ2-3; unclear D gene. The germline V gene encodes CDR1 SGHRS and CDR2 YFSETQ. The CDR3 sequence is 14 residues long. V was shortened by 0 bases and J by 5 bases, with 10 bases between the two germline ends. CDR3 nucleotides: TGCGCCAGCAGCTTGGGGGTAGTTGAAGATACGCAGTATTTT. Translating gives CASSLGVVEDTQYF.

The chain uses TRBV20-1 and TRBJ2-5; TRBD2 might be the D (5 bases). Germline assignment: CDR1 DFQATT and CDR2 SNEGSKA (reference sequence). This CDR3 has 13 amino acids. V gave up 3 bases and J gave up 6 bases, with 14 bases separating them. The CDR3 DNA is TGCAGTGCTAGTGGGGAGAGGGCGAAGACCCAGTACTTC. Amino acid sequence: CSASGERAKTQYF.

This clonotype was detected a few times. V usage is TRBV7-3 and J usage is TRBJ2-1, with 14 bases identical to TRBD2. The germline V gene has CDR1 SGHTA and CDR2 FQGTGA. The CDR3 spans 17 residues. J was trimmed by 9 bases and V by 5 bases; bases with no gene match: 12. DNA of the CDR3: TGTGCCAGCAGCAAAGGGACTAGCGGGAGATATGGGGGTGAGCAGTTCTTC. As protein: CASSKGTSGRYGGEQFF.

In this sample, this clonotype turned up many times. The chain uses TRBV9 and TRBJ2-5; D remains unclear. The V end lost 4 bases, the J end lost 1 base, and 8 bases lay between the germline ends. CDR1 is SGDLS, CDR2 YYNGEE, per germline. This CDR3 has 13 residues. The CDR3 reads CASSSRLQETQYF. DNA for the CDR3: TGTGCCAGCAGCTCCCGACTCCAAGAGACCCAGTACTTC.

In this sample, this clonotype turned up a few times. The V gene is TRBV20-1, the J gene TRBJ2-3; no reliable D call. The length of the CDR3 is 14 residues. The V end lost 0 bases, the J end lost 2 bases, and 9 bases lay between the germline ends. Germline assignment: CDR1 DFQATT and CDR2 SNEGSKA (reference sequence). The chain's CDR3 is CSARDKSATDTQYF. The CDR3 nucleotides read TGCAGTGCTAGAGATAAGTCAGCCACAGATACGCAGTATTTT.

This clonotype was counted only a few times. This rearrangement joins TRBV5-1 to TRBJ1-6; D ambiguous. Looked up from germline, CDR1 is SGHRS and CDR2 is YFSETQ. V was shortened by 5 bases and J by 5 bases, with 17 bases between the two germline ends. The CDR3 length is 16 residues. CDR3 protein: CASSRDPFSDNSPLHF. The CDR3 coding sequence is TGCGCCAGCAGTCGAGACCCGTTTTCGGATAATTCACCCCTCCACTTT.

The chain couples TRBV6-1 to TRBJ2-7; 10 nucleotides align to TRBD1. V trimming: 6 bases; J trimming: 4 bases; junction bases outside the gene matches: 9. CDR1 and CDR2 from the germline V gene are MNHNS and SASEGT. This CDR3 has 15 amino acids. The CDR3 loop reads CASRRTDRGLYEQYF. DNA for the CDR3: TGTGCCAGCAGAAGAACGGACAGGGGGTTGTACGAGCAGTACTTC.

This clonotype occurred many times. The V gene is TRBV12-3 or TRBV12-4, the J gene TRBJ1-2; TRBD1 matches at 7 bases. After removal of 4 bases from V and 4 bases from J, the junction contained 9 bases not matched to a gene. This CDR3 comprises 15 residues. DNA for the CDR3: TGTGCCAGCAGTTCCCGGACAGGCGAGGTCTATGGCTACACCTTC. It yields the protein CASSSRTGEVYGYTF.

Many counts were recorded for this clonotype. The chain links TRBV6-1 to TRBJ2-1; D not resolved. From germline, CDR1 is MNHNS and CDR2 SASEGT. V gave up 7 bases and J gave up 5 bases, with 18 bases separating them. The CDR3 has 15 residues. CDR3 in DNA: TGTGCCAGCATCGAACGACCCGCCCCCGACAATGAGCAGTTCTTC. It specifies CASIERPAPDNEQFF.

This clonotype was recorded a few times. The V gene is TRBV4-3, the J gene TRBJ2-5; D is perhaps TRBD1 (6 bases). Germline CDR1 and CDR2: LGHNA and YSLEER. Trimming shortened V by 0 bases and J by 5 bases, and 25 bases separated the two germline ends. The CDR3 consists of 19 residues. The CDR3 here is CASSQERPGQFDFKETQYF. CDR3 nucleotide sequence: TGCGCCAGCAGCCAAGAACGGCCCGGACAGTTCGATTTTAAGGAGACCCAGTACTTC.